This TCR beta chain was found in a study of blood T cell repertoires in COVID-19. As originally analysed: Nucleated cell number was recorded as an estimate derived from reference gene primer amplification. Using immunoSEQ multiplex PCR, the repertoire was profiled, and TCRdb retains in-frame clones only, with some absent. V and J calls and clone size are copied from that table; D and trimming were computed from the DNA. The profile shows about 300,000 clones, around 85% of them singletons. This clonotype was sampled from a woman younger than 45 who had been exposed to COVID-19. Material: PBMCs or T cells enriched from blood (not recorded which).

As DNA, the CDR3 is TGTGCCTGGAGTCCCGCTCCTCTGACAGGCTATGGCTACACCTTC. It yields the protein CAWSPAPLTGYGYTF. The chain recombines TRBV30 with TRBJ1-2; tentatively, D is TRBD1 (6 bases). The CDR3 loop spans 15 amino acids. Germline values: CDR1 GTSNPN, CDR2 SVGIG (reference sequence). V lost 2 bases and J 4 bases, leaving 17 bases between the germline ends. Full variable domain (remainder filled in from reference TRBV30 and TRBJ1-2): SQTIHQWPATLVQPVGSPLSLECTVEGTSNPNLYWYRQAAGRGLQLLFYSVGIGQISSEVPQNLSASRPQDRQFILSSKKLLLSDSGFYLCAWSPAPLTGYGYTFGSGTRLTVV.